Each of the 26 T cell receptor beta chains below was sequenced from the same sample in a study of shared clonotypes between healthy human individuals. Profiling relied on immunoSEQ multiplex PCR, and the TCRdb table lists in-frame clones only, not all of them. The data show more than 1 million clones, about 80% seen once. Specimen: memory CD4+ T cells from PBMCs. Indicated subset: CD45RA-negative fraction. The receptor set was obtained from a man younger than 30 in good health. Some clones in this sample may be carry-over from other donors' samples.

V and J are TRBV9 and TRBJ2-7, with 9 nucleotides matching TRBD1. The CDR3 is 15 residues long. V lost 3 bases, J lost 6 bases, and 10 bases stayed unmatched. The germline CDR1 and CDR2 sequences are SGDLS and YYNGEE. In nucleotides, the CDR3 is TGTGCCAGCAGCGCCTCGACAGGGGGTATTGGCGAGCAGTACTTC. Encoded protein: CASSASTGGIGEQYF.

This clone was picked up one time. The V and J genes are TRBV6-5 and TRBJ1-6, with TRBD1 matching 10 bases. Trimming cost V 7 bases and J 8 bases; bases outside gene matches: 5. The germline CDR1 and CDR2 sequences are MNHEY and SVGAGI. The CDR3 has 14 residues. CDR3 region: CASTRTGGDSPLHF. In DNA form, the CDR3 reads TGTGCCAGCACCAGGACAGGGGGTGATTCACCCCTCCACTTT.

In nucleotides, the CDR3 is TGTGCCAGCAGTCGAACTAGCGAGGTAGATACGCAGTATTTT. Encoded protein: CASSRTSEVDTQYF. The chain carries TRBV2 and TRBJ2-3, with 7 bases matching TRBD2. Germline V lookup: CDR1 SNHLY, CDR2 FYNNEI. The V and J ends lost 5 bases and 5 bases, in that order; junction bases with no gene match: 7. The CDR3 totals 14 residues.

The chain recombines TRBV6-1 with TRBJ2-2, with TRBD1 matching over 8 bases. The CDR3 length is 16 residues. Germline CDR1 is MNHNS and CDR2 is SASEGT. J was trimmed by 6 bases and V by 4 bases; bases with no gene match: 10. The CDR3 is CASSARTPGGSGELFF. The CDR3 region has the DNA TGTGCCAGCAGTGCGCGAACCCCAGGGGGCTCCGGGGAGCTGTTTTTT.

The V gene is TRBV5-3, the J gene TRBJ1-5; a weak D match, TRBD1 (6 bases). TRBV5-3 carries the ORF label, with uncertain function. The CDR3 is 18 residues long. With 3 bases removed from V and 7 bases from J, the gap between germline ends came to 26 bases. The CDR3 loop reads CARSSYDRLISGGQPQHF. As DNA, the CDR3 is TGTGCCAGAAGCTCTTATGACAGGTTGATCTCGGGTGGACAGCCCCAGCATTTT.

V usage is TRBV30 and J usage is TRBJ1-5; TRBD1 aligns across 10 bases. This CDR3 contains 15 residues. Germline V lookup: CDR1 GTSNPN, CDR2 SVGIG (reference sequence). Germline trimming cut 2 bases from V and 5 bases from J; bases unmatched to any gene: 6. The CDR3 DNA follows: TGTGCCTGGAGTACGGGACAGGGGTTTCATCAGCCCCAGCATTTT. Translated, it gives CAWSTGQGFHQPQHF.

The chain has TRBV28 and TRBJ2-3; no clear D gene. The CDR3 is 13 residues long. The germline V and J ends were trimmed by 9 bases and 0 bases, with 10 bases remaining between them. The germline CDR1 and CDR2 sequences are MDHEN and SYDVKM. The CDR3 is CASKESSTDTQYF. The DNA of the CDR3 is TGTGCCAGTAAAGAATCTAGCACAGATACGCAGTATTTT.

CDR3 coding DNA: TGCGCCAGCAGCAGAGGACAGGGGTCGGAGACCCAGTACTTC. This codes for CASSRGQGSETQYF. The rearrangement joins TRBV5-1 to TRBJ2-5; 9 nucleotides align to TRBD1. There are 14 residues in the CDR3. Looked up from germline, CDR1 is SGHRS and CDR2 is YFSETQ. V lost 4 bases, J lost 5 bases, and 6 bases stayed unmatched.

In this sample, this clone turned up a few times. The chain is built from TRBV6-1 and TRBJ1-1; D is undetermined. Germline values: CDR1 MNHNS, CDR2 SASEGT. Trimming took 2 bases from V and 4 from J, leaving 11 bases between them. This CDR3 is built from 14 residues. CDR3 sequence (DNA): TGTGCCAGCAGTGAACGGATGAGGAGCACTGAAGCTTTCTTT. Encoded protein: CASSERMRSTEAFF.

The V call is TRBV18, the J call TRBJ2-7; D is undetermined. Trimming cost V 3 bases and J 3 bases, with 6 bases left between them. Germline assignment: CDR1 KGHSH and CDR2 LQKENI. This CDR3 has 12 amino acids. Here the CDR3 DNA reads TGTGCCAGCTCACCCAATAACTACGAGCAGTACTTC. Translated, it gives CASSPNNYEQYF. Based on the CDR3 plus reference TRBV18 and TRBJ2-7, the full variable domain is NAGVMQNPRHLVRRRGQEARLRCSPMKGHSHVYWYRQLPEEGLKFMVYLQKENIIDESGMPKERFSAEFPKEGPSILRIQQVVRGDSAAYFCASSPNNYEQYFGPGTRLTVT.

The chain recombines TRBV4-1 with TRBJ2-1, with D uncertain. The CDR3 runs 13 residues. The germline V gene has CDR1 MGHRA and CDR2 YSYEKL. V was pared by 0 bases and J by 8 bases, with 8 bases between. CDR3: CASSQEPSYEQFF. As DNA, the CDR3 is TGCGCCAGCAGCCAAGAGCCCTCGTATGAGCAGTTCTTC.

The chain has TRBV7-9 and TRBJ1-2; 10 nucleotides agree with TRBD1. Germline V gives CDR1 SEHNR, CDR2 FQNEAQ (reference sequence). This CDR3 has 14 amino acids. After removal of 7 bases from V and 4 bases from J, the junction contained 6 bases not matched to a gene. The CDR3 DNA reads TGTGCCAGCACCGGGACAGGGGACTTCTATGGCTACACCTTC. Amino acid sequence: CASTGTGDFYGYTF.

V gene TRBV27 combines with J gene TRBJ2-7; D is undetermined. Trimming took off 6 bases at V and 9 bases at J, with 18 bases between the two ends. The CDR3 spans 13 residues. Germline V gives CDR1 MNHEY, CDR2 SMNVEV (reference sequence). CDR3 residues: CASSPLNVGGQYF. The CDR3 DNA reads as TGTGCCAGCAGCCCCCTCAACGTCGGCGGGCAGTACTTC.

The chain combines TRBV28 with TRBJ1-5, with D possibly TRBD1 on 5 matching bases. The CDR3 is 17 residues long. Per germline, CDR1 MDHEN and CDR2 SYDVKM. V was trimmed by 8 bases and J by 0 bases, leaving 20 bases between them. In DNA form, the CDR3 reads TGTGCCAGCCGCACCCGACGGGGGGGGAGTAGCAATCAGCCCCAGCATTTT. Translation gives CASRTRRGGSSNQPQHF.

V usage is TRBV5-1 and J usage is TRBJ1-2; perhaps TRBD1 as D (6 bases). Per germline, CDR1 SGHRS and CDR2 YFSETQ. The CDR3 length is 14 residues. Trimming stripped 0 bases from V and 6 bases from J, with 12 bases between. DNA of the CDR3: TGCGCCAGCAGCTTGGGTCTGGGGGGCCATGGCTACACCTTC. Its translation: CASSLGLGGHGYTF.

The J gene is TRBJ2-7, the V gene TRBV28, with TRBD1 matching 8 bases. This CDR3 has 13 residues. V lost 5 bases and J lost 8; bases outside the gene matches: 8. Germline CDR1 reads MDHEN; CDR2 reads SYDVKM. CDR3 region: CASSPGTGKQQYF. The CDR3 coding sequence is TGTGCCAGCAGTCCCGGGACAGGCAAGCAGCAGTACTTC. Complete variable domain (other parts from reference TRBV28 and TRBJ2-7): DVKVTQSSRYLVKRTGEKVFLECVQDMDHENMFWYRQDPGLGLRLIYFSYDVKMKEKGDIPEGYSVSREKKERFSLILESASTNQTSMYLCASSPGTGKQQYFGPGTRLTVT.

This clone occurred once. The sample contains more than one DNA sequence encoding this CDR3. The DNA of the CDR3 is TGTGCCAGCAGCTCTCAGGGACTAGCGGGAGACCCCTACGAGCAGTACTTC. It translates to CASSSQGLAGDPYEQYF. The chain couples TRBV7-2 to TRBJ2-7; 14 nucleotides match TRBD2. V lost 4 bases, J lost 2 bases, and 7 bases stayed unmatched. CDR1 is SGHTA and CDR2 is FQGNSA in the germline V gene. This CDR3 has 17 amino acids.

The table lists this clone with many counts. V is TRBV5-8 and J is TRBJ2-2; D remains unclear. Germline CDR1 and CDR2: SGHTS and YDEGEE. The CDR3 has 12 residues. Trimming took off 6 bases at V and 6 bases at J, with 9 bases between the two ends. CDR3 in amino acids: CASNRDPGELFF. The CDR3 region has the DNA TGTGCCAGCAACAGAGACCCCGGGGAGCTGTTTTTT.

CDR3 nucleotides: TGTGCCAGCAGTCCTAGCGGGAGGACATACAATGAGCAGTTCTTC. The encoded protein is CASSPSGRTYNEQFF. The V call is TRBV2, the J call TRBJ2-1; TRBD2 aligns across 11 bases. Germline V gene lookup returns CDR1 SNHLY and CDR2 FYNNEI. V lost 5 bases and J lost 4; bases outside the gene matches: 4. The CDR3 has 15 amino acids.

The gene calls are TRBV19 and TRBJ1-3, with no clear D. CDR3 length equals 14 residues. CDR1 is LNHDA, CDR2 SQIVND, per germline (reference sequence). Deletions cut 7 bases from V and 2 bases from J, with 12 bases between. The chain's CDR3 is CASIARTPGNTIYF. Here the CDR3 DNA reads TGTGCCAGTATTGCTCGGACCCCTGGAAACACCATATATTTT.

This clone appeared a few times. The rearrangement links TRBV5-1 to TRBJ1-1; D gene uncertain. CDR3 length: 14 residues. Germline CDR1 SGHRS, CDR2 YFSETQ. Trimming stripped 4 bases from V and 1 base from J, with 11 bases between. CDR3: CASSPIPTNTEAFF. The DNA of the CDR3 is TGCGCCAGCAGCCCTATACCCACGAACACTGAAGCTTTCTTT.

The chain combines TRBV4-1 with TRBJ1-5, with TRBD1 matching 9 bases. Per germline, CDR1 MGHRA and CDR2 YSYEKL. The junction had 5 bases not matched to a gene; V was cut back by 2 bases and J by 6 bases. This CDR3 comprises 15 residues. CDR3 nucleotides: TGCGCCAGCAGCCAATTACAGGGGGCGAGTCAGCCCCAGCATTTT. Translated: CASSQLQGASQPQHF.

The chain employs TRBV20-1 and TRBJ2-4; D is undetermined. The CDR3 sequence is 11 residues long. V lost 3 bases and J lost 7, with 7 bases in between. Germline assignment: CDR1 DFQATT and CDR2 SNEGSKA (reference sequence). CDR3 region: CSASKENIQYF. The DNA of the CDR3 is TGCAGTGCTAGTAAAGAGAACATTCAGTACTTC.

The V call is TRBV5-4, the J call TRBJ2-1; TRBD1 matches 8 bases. The CDR3 contains 17 residues. J lost 6 bases, V lost 3 bases, and 14 bases had no gene match. Germline lookup yields CDR1 SGHNT and CDR2 YYREEE (reference sequence). CDR3 nucleotide sequence: TGTGCCAGCAGCTCATTCCAAGACAGGGGAGTACGCAATGAGCAGTTCTTC. Protein: CASSSFQDRGVRNEQFF.

The gene calls are TRBV19 and TRBJ2-3, with a tentative D call TRBD2 (6 bases). The germline gives CDR1 LNHDA, CDR2 SQIVND (reference sequence). V was trimmed by 4 bases and J by 0 bases, leaving 8 bases between them. The length of the CDR3 is 14 residues. The CDR3 DNA is TGTGCCAGTAGTAGCGGGGCTAGCACAGATACGCAGTATTTT. Encoded protein: CASSSGASTDTQYF.

Of note for this clone: The sample holds other DNA sequences that translate to the same CDR3. This sequence joins TRBV28 and TRBJ1-3; 7 nucleotides match TRBD1. Looked up from germline, CDR1 is MDHEN and CDR2 is SYDVKM. With V trimmed by 4 bases and J by 1 base, 7 bases remained unmatched. The CDR3 is made up of 16 amino acids. CDR3 DNA: TGTGCCAGCAGTTCACCGGCAGGGGGATCTGGAAACACCATATATTTT. Translated: CASSSPAGGSGNTIYF.